This T cell receptor (beta chain) was sequenced for a study of blood T cell repertoires in COVID-19. Study context: The United States, Italy and Spain were the sources of the acute and convalescent COVID-19 samples. Nucleic acid was either cDNA or gDNA, and it came from T cells, B-cell-depleted T cells, or PBMCs.

The CDR3 contains 13 residues. Germline assignment: CDR1 MNHEY and CDR2 SVGAGI. The V and J ends lost 5 bases and 6 bases respectively, with 13 bases between them. Original handling: Researchers report that nucleated cell counts were estimated from reference gene primer amplification. TCRdb's table, derived via immunoSEQ multiplex PCR, lists solely in-frame clones and lacks some. Clonal size and the V and J genes are those of that table, whereas D and trimming came from the DNA. The sample records some 120,000 clones, roughly nine tenths being singletons. The material sequenced was peripheral blood. J is TRBJ1-2 and V is TRBV6-5; D remains ambiguous. This sequence originates from a man aged 50-60 years with active COVID-19. The CDR3 sequence is CASSPRVYNGYTF. DNA of the CDR3: TGTGCCAGCAGTCCCCGGGTTTATAATGGCTACACCTTC.